Following are 14 T cell receptor beta chains from one sample sequenced in a study of blood T cell repertoires in COVID-19. Using immunoSEQ multiplex PCR, the repertoire was profiled, and TCRdb retains in-frame clones only, with some absent. The sample shows around 320,000 clones, roughly 88% of them seen only once. The specimen sequenced was peripheral blood. These receptors came from a woman under 40 who had recovered from COVID-19.

The chain is built from TRBV6-5 and TRBJ1-1; no definite D call. V dropped 4 bases and J dropped 1 base, with 10 bases sitting between them. The CDR3 totals 14 residues. Germline V gene sequence: CDR1 MNHEY, CDR2 SVGAGI. The CDR3 is CASSFAQANTEAFF. The DNA for the CDR3 is TGTGCCAGCAGTTTCGCTCAGGCGAACACTGAAGCTTTCTTT.

The V and J genes are TRBV4-3 and TRBJ2-1; perhaps TRBD2 as D (6 bases). Trimming cost V 0 bases and J 10 bases, with 13 bases left between them. From germline, CDR1 is LGHNA and CDR2 YSLEER. The CDR3 runs 14 residues. The CDR3 nucleotides read TGCGCCAGCAGCCAAGATGAGGCGGGAATGGAGCAGTTCTTC. Translation gives CASSQDEAGMEQFF.

This chain uses TRBV7-2 with TRBJ1-2, with unresolved D. The CDR3 totals 15 residues. The germline gives CDR1 SGHTA, CDR2 FQGNSA. The V end lost 4 bases, the J end lost 6 bases, and 18 bases lay between the germline ends. Here the CDR3 DNA reads TGTGCCAGCAGCTCGCCACTGAGGGCTAAGGATGGCTACACCTTC. It specifies CASSSPLRAKDGYTF. Based on the CDR3 plus reference TRBV7-2 and TRBJ1-2, the full variable domain is GAGVSQSPSNKVTEKGKDVELRCDPISGHTALYWYRQSLGQGLEFLIYFQGNSAPDKSGLPSDRFSAERTGGSVSTLTIQRTQQEDSAVYLCASSSPLRAKDGYTFGSGTRLTVV.

J is TRBJ2-3 and V is TRBV5-1; perhaps TRBD1 as D (6 bases). Germline V gene data show CDR1 as SGHRS and CDR2 as YFSETQ. The ends were cut back, 0 bases at V and 0 bases at J, with 8 bases in the middle. The CDR3 is 15 residues long. The CDR3 protein is CASSLEGDSTDTQYF. The CDR3 DNA sequence: TGCGCCAGCAGCTTGGAGGGGGACAGCACAGATACGCAGTATTTT.

The chain is built from TRBV28 and TRBJ1-2; 8 bases are a match to TRBD1. The junction had 1 base not matched to a gene; V was cut back by 5 bases and J by 2 bases. The germline V gene encodes CDR1 MDHEN and CDR2 SYDVKM. The CDR3 runs to 13 residues. CDR3 nucleotide sequence: TGTGCCAGCAGTGGGGACAGGAACTATGGCTACACCTTC. This sequence encodes CASSGDRNYGYTF.

This clone was detected only once. The chain uses TRBV10-3 and TRBJ1-2, with a tentative D call TRBD1 (5 bases). The germline V and J ends were trimmed by 0 bases and 12 bases, with 11 bases remaining between them. CDR3 length: 12 residues. Germline CDR1 and CDR2: ENHRY and SYGVKD. DNA for the CDR3: TGTGCCATCAGTGAGTCGCCAGGGCGTGACACCTTC. This gives the protein CAISESPGRDTF.

The rearrangement joins TRBV24-1 to TRBJ2-3; 7 bases align to TRBD2. This CDR3 contains 12 residues. CDR1 is KGHDR, CDR2 SFDVKD, per germline. V was pared by 9 bases and J by 4 bases, with 3 bases of the junction left unmatched. Here the CDR3 DNA reads TGTGCCACCGGGGAGGGTTCAGATACGCAGTATTTT. It specifies CATGEGSDTQYF.

The genes are TRBV30 and TRBJ1-5; perhaps TRBD1 as D (5 bases). The germline V gene encodes CDR1 GTSNPN and CDR2 SVGIG (reference sequence). V was shortened by 0 bases and J by 9 bases, with 12 bases between the two germline ends. This CDR3 is 13 amino acids long. The CDR3 DNA is TGTGCCTGGAGTGTCGGGGGTCAGGGGCCCCAGCATTTT. Amino acid sequence: CAWSVGGQGPQHF.

The chain uses TRBV11-2 and TRBJ2-7; D gene unclear. Trimming left V 3 bases short and J 3 bases short, with 9 bases between. The CDR3 covers 13 residues. Germline loops: CDR1 SGHAT, CDR2 FQNNGV. The DNA for the CDR3 is TGTGCCAGCAGCTTGAGCGATGACTACGAGCAGTACTTC. Its protein product is CASSLSDDYEQYF. The full variable domain, completed using reference TRBV11-2 and TRBJ2-7, is EAGVAQSPRYKIIEKRQSVAFWCNPISGHATLYWYQQILGQGPKLLIQFQNNGVVDDSQLPKDRFSAERLKGVDSTLKIQPAKLEDSAVYLCASSLSDDYEQYFGPGTRLTVT.

V usage is TRBV12-3 or TRBV12-4 and J usage is TRBJ1-6; TRBD1 matches 7 bases. The V gene end was trimmed by 6 bases and the J gene end by 9 bases; junction bases not matched to a gene: 5. The CDR3 is 13 amino acids. The CDR3 sequence is CASRDRQSSPLHF. The CDR3 DNA follows: TGTGCCAGCAGGGACAGGCAGAGTTCACCCCTCCACTTT.

V gene TRBV7-2 combines with J gene TRBJ2-5; D is possibly TRBD1 (5 bases). V was shortened by 3 bases and J by 4 bases, with 18 bases between the two germline ends. CDR3 length: 16 amino acids. CDR1 SGHTA and CDR2 FQGNSA come from the germline V gene. In DNA, the CDR3 is TGTGCCAGCAGCTTTGGGGCAGGCCGCCGTGGAGAGACCCAGTACTTC. It is translated as CASSFGAGRRGETQYF.

J is TRBJ2-7 and V is TRBV5-5, with 7 bases aligning to TRBD1. CDR1 SGHKS and CDR2 YYEKEE come from the germline V gene (reference sequence). There are 15 residues in the CDR3. J lost 1 base, V lost 5 bases, and 9 bases had no gene match. The CDR3 sequence: CASRALGTASYEQYF. Here the CDR3 DNA reads TGTGCCAGCAGGGCCCTCGGGACAGCTTCCTACGAGCAGTACTTC.

The CDR3 DNA follows: TGCAGCGTTGTTCCAGGGAGGACTGAAGCTTTCTTT. Its translation: CSVVPGRTEAFF. The J gene is TRBJ1-1, the V gene TRBV29-1; perhaps TRBD1 as D (5 bases). The CDR3 contains 12 residues. Germline-derived CDR1 and CDR2 are SQVTM and ANQGSEA. Trimming removed 4 bases from V and 5 bases from J, with 11 bases in between.

The chain recombines TRBV3-1 (or the pseudogene TRBV3-2) with TRBJ2-2, with D perhaps TRBD2 (7 bases). Trimming cost V 1 base and J 5 bases, with 11 bases left between them. The germline gives CDR1 LGHDT, CDR2 YNNKEL (reference sequence). The CDR3 is 15 amino acids. CDR3 in amino acids: CASSQVGGRTGELFF. The CDR3 DNA follows: TGTGCCAGCAGCCAAGTCGGGGGGCGAACCGGGGAGCTGTTTTTT.